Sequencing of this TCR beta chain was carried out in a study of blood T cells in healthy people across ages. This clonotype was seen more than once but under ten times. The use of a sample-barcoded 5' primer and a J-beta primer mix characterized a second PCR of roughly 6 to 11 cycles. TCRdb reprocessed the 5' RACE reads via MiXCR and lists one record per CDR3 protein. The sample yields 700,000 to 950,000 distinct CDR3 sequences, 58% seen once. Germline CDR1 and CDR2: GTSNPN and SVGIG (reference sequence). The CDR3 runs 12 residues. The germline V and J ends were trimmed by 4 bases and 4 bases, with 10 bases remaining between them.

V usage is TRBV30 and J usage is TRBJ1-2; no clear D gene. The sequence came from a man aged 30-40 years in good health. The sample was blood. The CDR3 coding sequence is TGTGCCTGGACGGGCCTCGCCTATGGCTACACCTTC. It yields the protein CAWTGLAYGYTF. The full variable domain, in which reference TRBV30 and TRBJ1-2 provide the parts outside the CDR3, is SQTIHQWPATLVQPVGSPLSLECTVEGTSNPNLYWYRQAAGRGLQLLFYSVGIGQISSEVPQNLSASRPQDRQFILSSKKLLLSDSGFYLCAWTGLAYGYTFGSGTRLTVV.